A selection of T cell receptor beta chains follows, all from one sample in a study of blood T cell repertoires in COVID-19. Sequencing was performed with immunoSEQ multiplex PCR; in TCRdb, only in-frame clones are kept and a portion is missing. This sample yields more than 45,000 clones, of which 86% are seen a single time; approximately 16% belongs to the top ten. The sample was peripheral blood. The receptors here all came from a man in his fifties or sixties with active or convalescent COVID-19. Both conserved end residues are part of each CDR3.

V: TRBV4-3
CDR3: CASSQVYSGGVQETQYF

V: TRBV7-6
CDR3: CASSLEGALLNTGELFF

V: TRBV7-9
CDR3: CASSLGDSYEQYF

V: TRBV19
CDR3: CASSIDDGYTF

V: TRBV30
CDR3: CAWSAGDYGYTF

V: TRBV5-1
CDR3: CASSLAWDSVGKLFF

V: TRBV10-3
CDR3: CAISDLGTANTGELFF

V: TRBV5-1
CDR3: CASRLSGGLSSYNEQFF

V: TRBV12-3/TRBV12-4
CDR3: CASSLGNDQPQHF

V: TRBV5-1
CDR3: CASSSRTSGGVPYEQYF

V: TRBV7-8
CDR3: CASSFRTGSYGYTF

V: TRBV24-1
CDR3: CATNGPEDGYTF

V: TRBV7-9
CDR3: CASSREDRGIWAFF

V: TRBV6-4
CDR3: CASSKHPSGGAIYNEQFF

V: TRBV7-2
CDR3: CASSLEYRAQPQHF

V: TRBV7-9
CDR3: CASSLSWEVNTIYF

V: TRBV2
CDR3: CASSPGGGPYGYTF

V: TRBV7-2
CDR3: CASSFRTSSYEQYF

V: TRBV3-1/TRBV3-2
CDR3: CASSPGGLNNSPLHF

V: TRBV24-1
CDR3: CATSDPNSGGSYNEQFF

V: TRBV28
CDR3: CASSLRGTGGSYEQYF

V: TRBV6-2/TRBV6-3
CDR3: CASSFSGGNTEAFF

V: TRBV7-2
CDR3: CASSEGQGAWEQYF

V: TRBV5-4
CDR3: CASSSVSGSLNSPLHF

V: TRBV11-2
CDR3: CASSLGLWGQDQPQHF

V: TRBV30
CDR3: CAWSGNRGADTGELFF

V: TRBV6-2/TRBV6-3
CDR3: CASSYRGAGYGYTF

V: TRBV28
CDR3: CATHIEQNQPQHF

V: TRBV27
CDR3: CASSLGLAGGVGTDTQYF

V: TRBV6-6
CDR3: CASSQVQGRQPQHF

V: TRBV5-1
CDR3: CASSPPGDEQFF

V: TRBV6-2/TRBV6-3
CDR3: CASSSLSRDNTEAFF

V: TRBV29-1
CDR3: CSVDSYTGELFF

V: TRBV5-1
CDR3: CASSLLTGEGSAIYF

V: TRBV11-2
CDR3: CASSLVQNQPQHF

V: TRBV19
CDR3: CASSIAGRAAAFF

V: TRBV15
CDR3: CATSRDLGQFTEAFF

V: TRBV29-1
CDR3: CSAATGGAVDTQYF

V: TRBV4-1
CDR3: CASSQDFGANTEAFF

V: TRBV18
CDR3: CASSPRLTSGGTDTQYF

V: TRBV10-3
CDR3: CAIRGTTEAFF

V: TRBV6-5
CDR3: CASSGLAGFAEQYF

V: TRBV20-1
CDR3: CSASATGDATQYF

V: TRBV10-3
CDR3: CAISGTDKPQHF

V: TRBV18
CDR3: CASSPRQGEYTEAFF

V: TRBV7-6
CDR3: CATSALAGVAYNEQFF

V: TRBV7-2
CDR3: CASSLAGVEAFF

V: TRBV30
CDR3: CAWGGPTGEKLFF

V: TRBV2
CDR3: CASSERGNTIYF

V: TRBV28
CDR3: CASRSGGFLTRQETQYF

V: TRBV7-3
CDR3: CASSPRTGGSDTEAFF

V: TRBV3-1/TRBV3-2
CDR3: CASSQGFRGEKLFF

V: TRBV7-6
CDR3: CASSLGGDRGETQYF

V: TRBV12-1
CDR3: CASIHPGESYSNQPQHF

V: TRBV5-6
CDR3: CASSPGQLTGDYEQYF

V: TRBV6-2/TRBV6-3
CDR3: CASSRQVNSNQPQHF

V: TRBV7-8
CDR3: CASSWTGEGSPLHF

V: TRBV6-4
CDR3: CASSPQGWATEAFF

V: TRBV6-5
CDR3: CASSRGSDYEQYF